In this sample, the clone carrying this T cell receptor (beta chain) turned up many times. The CDR3 totals 13 residues. Germline loops: CDR1 MGHRA, CDR2 YSYEKL. Trimming pared 4 bases from V and 4 bases from J, leaving 8 bases between. The data originate from a study of CD8 T cells in ankylosing spondylitis. One entry per CDR3 protein results from TCRdb running MiXCR on the 5' RACE reads. Here the sample spans approximately 350,000 distinct CDR3 sequences, roughly 22% being singletons. Sequenced material: blood, either unsorted or a sorted T cell fraction (not recorded which). The gene calls are TRBV4-1 and TRBJ2-1, with D unclear. The TCR sequence derives from a male donor with ankylosing spondylitis or in good health (not recorded which). The CDR3 nucleotides are TGCGCCAGCAGCCCACTTAAATACAATGAGCAGTTCTTC. Protein product: CASSPLKYNEQFF.